Presented here are 3 T cell receptor beta chains from one specimen sequenced in a study of blood T cell repertoires in COVID-19 (TCRdb year 2020). The receptor library was made with the immunoSEQ multiplex PCR assay. Entries here come from immuneACCESS through TCRdb and include only in-frame sequences with V and J called. Some clones fail to appear in such tables; in the studies checked, an unresolved V gene covers under half of the shortfall, and the cause of the remainder is unknown. In all, the sample holds 200,000 or so clones, and less than 90% of those were seen once. The ten largest clonotypes hold 15% to 20% of the sample. The sample comprised peripheral blood. These receptors were taken from a human donor in a cohort sampled during active COVID-19.

Only one count was recorded for this clone. V and J are TRBV28 and TRBJ2-7; 7 bases are a match to TRBD2. Germline CDR1 and CDR2: MDHEN and SYDVKM. V dropped 5 bases and J dropped 2; count of bases not matched to a gene: 12. There are 16 residues in the CDR3. CDR3 in amino acids: CASSGGGQAPPYEQYF. The CDR3 DNA is TGTGCCAGCAGTGGGGGAGGGCAGGCTCCCCCCTACGAGCAGTACTTC.

The chain combines TRBV5-8 with TRBJ2-1; 7 nucleotides match TRBD2. CDR1 and CDR2 (germline): SGHTS, YDEGEE. This CDR3 has 13 residues. V lost 6 bases, J lost 9 bases, and 9 bases stayed unmatched. The CDR3, as DNA: TGTGCCAGCACCGGACTAGAGTGGGGTGAGCAGTTCTTC. This gives the protein CASTGLEWGEQFF.

The sample holds many counts of this clone. This rearrangement joins TRBV7-2 to TRBJ1-4, with D possibly matching TRBD1 (6 bases). This CDR3 is built from 15 residues. V was trimmed by 2 bases and J by 0 bases, leaving 7 bases between them. Germline CDR1 reads SGHTA; CDR2 reads FQGNSA. This CDR3 reads CASSLTGPTNEKLFF. The CDR3 nucleotides read TGTGCCAGCAGCTTAACAGGGCCAACTAATGAAAAACTGTTTTTT.